This T cell receptor beta chain is drawn from a study of T cells in Graves' hyperthyroidism and ophthalmopathy. This CDR3 has 11 residues. V was pared by 4 bases and J by 7 bases, with 7 bases between. Germline V CDR1 and CDR2: SNHLY, FYNNEI. This clonotype was detected ten times or more. What was amplified from RNA transcripts were TCR beta CDR3 regions. HTBI primers were the set used in a first-round RT-PCR of the TCR CDR3. Via MiXCR, TCRdb re-called the multiplex PCR reads, giving one row per CDR3 protein. The sample yields 300,000 to 400,000 distinct CDR3 sequences, more than 11% seen once. The rearrangement links TRBV2 to TRBJ1-2; D not resolved. Sequenced sample: blood. This clonotype was sampled from a woman between 55 and 75 years old with Graves' hyperthyroidism. CDR3 region: CASSAKIGYTF. The CDR3 DNA follows: TGTGCCAGCAGTGCAAAAATTGGCTACACCTTC.